This TCR beta chain was captured by sequencing in a study of T cell repertoires in cytomegalovirus infection (dated by TCRdb to between 2018 and 2021). Concerning the study at large: Because public TCR beta signatures pointed to carriage of CMV infection together with the matching HLA type, the HLA type of each donor mattered for the analysis.

From the cysteine up to the phenylalanine, the CDR3 has a length of 16 residues. Only CDR3 DNA remains: 48 bases, in frame from the first base. V lost 3 bases and J lost 1 base, and the count of bases not matched to a germline gene is 6. The table lists this clonotype with a few counts. Its antigen target is currently unknown. Base qualities are not recorded, but no much larger clone differs from it by a single base. The listed sequencing device is Illumina HiSeq 1500. The public reads were run again by TCRdb, first through fastp at Q25 and then through MiXCR, and only productive beta chains were kept. All rows with the same CDR3 protein become a single entry with the most common DNA and genes. The sample has just under 550,000 distinct CDR3 sequences on record, about 25% of them singletons. The ten largest clonotypes hold around 14% of the sample. Findings and caveats that apply to the study as a whole: The ex vivo response was dominated by HLA-C-restricted CMV-specific TCR beta clonotypes, which also provided the single most frequent clonotype in two of eight donors. In both this cohort and an independent cohort of 350 or so donors, the cumulative frequency of public TCR beta family members distinguished carriers of CMV infection plus the relevant HLA type.

Source material: PBMCs. The sequence joins TRBV12-3 or TRBV12-4 to TRBJ2-1; TRBD2 matches 7 bases in the middle. The clonotype comes from a human donor in good health (CMV status not recorded). Some clones in this sample may be carry-over from other donors' samples. The CDR3 sequence is CASSFALAVSYNEQFF. The bases read TGTGCCAGCAGTTTTGCGCTAGCGGTTTCCTACAATGAGCAGTTCTTC.